This T cell receptor beta chain was retrieved from a study of T cell changes during pregnancy in multiple sclerosis. J gave up 4 bases and V 1 base, and 4 bases lay outside the gene matches. The CDR3 length is 16 residues. CDR1 MGHRA and CDR2 YSYEKL come from the germline V gene. This clone was seen just once. Sequencing was performed with immunoSEQ multiplex PCR; in TCRdb, only in-frame clones are kept and a portion is missing. The sample includes some 64,000 clones, approximately 92% of them seen just once. The chain combines TRBV4-1 with TRBJ2-3, with 11 nucleotides matching TRBD1. Here the sequenced sample was peripheral blood, taken in the first trimester of pregnancy. This clonotype originated in a female donor with multiple sclerosis, enrolled in a pregnancy study. CDR3 sequence: CASSQAGQGAADTQYF. CDR3 sequence (DNA): TGCGCCAGCAGCCAAGCCGGACAGGGGGCTGCAGATACGCAGTATTTT.